These T cell receptor beta chains were read from a single sample in a study of vaccination and CD4 T cells after COVID-19. No antigen is known for these receptors. TCRdb recomputed calls from the PCR reads with MiXCR, one row per CDR3 protein. The table records 12,000 or so distinct CDR3 sequences, roughly three fifths of them present only once. Source material: CD4+ T cells from blood, cultured in vitro. Every receptor here comes from a human donor who had recovered from COVID-19. CDR3s include the opening cysteine and the closing phenylalanine or tryptophan. A D gene is named only where the DNA matches it firmly. A row's size may be missing; if present it is once, few, many or a size class.

>TRBJ2-3|NA|TRBV6-5|TRBD1
TGTGCCAGCAGTTACGGACAGGGGGCTTACACAGATACGCAGTATTTT
CASSYGQGAYTDTQYF
>TRBJ1-2|NA|TRBV5-1|NA
TGCGCCAGCAGCTTGTCGGGGGGTAACTATGGCTACACCTTC
CASSLSGGNYGYTF
>TRBJ2-1|few|TRBV7-3|TRBD2
TGTGCCAGCAGTCTCGGACTAGCGGGTTACAATGAGCAGTTCTTC
CASSLGLAGYNEQFF
>TRBJ2-2|NA|TRBV21-1|NA
TGTGCCAGCAGCAAAGACAGGACAGGGAACACCGGGGAGCTGTTTTTT
CASSKDRTGNTGELFF
>TRBJ1-4|few|TRBV6-5|NA
TGTGCCAGCAGTTTAATTCGAGCAGGTGAAAAACTGTTTTTT
CASSLIRAGEKLFF
>TRBJ2-7|medium-sized|TRBV19|TRBD2
TGTGCCAGTAGTATCAGCGGGAGGGCCTACGAGCAGTACTTC
CASSISGRAYEQYF
>TRBJ1-2|few|TRBV19|NA
TGTGCCAGTAGTATAGTAGTCAGGAGATCGAATGGCTACACCTTC
CASSIVVRRSNGYTF
>TRBJ1-5|few|TRBV28|NA
TGTGCCAGCAGTGAGGGGGATCAGCCCCAGCATTTT
CASSEGDQPQHF
>TRBJ1-6|NA|TRBV5-1|NA
TGCGCCAGCAGCTTGGGATCTCCGAGCTCACCCCTCCACTTT
CASSLGSPSSPLHF
>TRBJ2-2|few|TRBV12-3/TRBV12-4|TRBD2
TGTGCCAGTGGGACTAGCAACGGGGAGCTGTTTTTT
CASGTSNGELFF
>TRBJ2-5|NA|TRBV19|NA
TGTGCCAGTAGTATAAGGTCGGGACTCCGCCAAGAGACCCAGTACTTC
CASSIRSGLRQETQYF
>TRBJ2-1|NA|TRBV7-3|TRBD2
TGTGCCAGCAGCTTACGGACTAGCGATGAGCAGTTCTTC
CASSLRTSDEQFF
>TRBJ2-5|NA|TRBV2|NA
TGTGCCAGCGGAAGGTCCGTTGGTTGGGAGACCCAGTACTTC
CASGRSVGWETQYF
>TRBJ2-5|NA|TRBV7-2|NA
TGTGCCAGCAACGTCCCCGAAGCCTACCAAGAGACCCAGTACTTC
CASNVPEAYQETQYF
>TRBJ2-5|once|TRBV30|NA
TGTGCCTGGAGTGCTTTGGACCGAATCCAAGAGACCCAGTACTTC
CAWSALDRIQETQYF
>TRBJ2-1|NA|TRBV6-5|TRBD1
TGTGCCAGCAGTTATTTTGGGACAGGGAAGAATGAGCAGTTCTTC
CASSYFGTGKNEQFF
>TRBJ2-3|NA|TRBV28|NA
TGTGCCACCGCCGGGGCGACAGGTACGCAGTATTTT
CATAGATGTQYF
>TRBJ1-5|NA|TRBV27|TRBD1
TGTGCCAGCAGTTCGGACAGGTTCAATCAGCCCCAGCATTTT
CASSSDRFNQPQHF
>TRBJ2-1|NA|TRBV21-1|NA
TGTGCCAGCAGCAATTCTGGGGGCTCAAGCTCCTACAATGAGCAGTTCTTC
CASSNSGGSSSYNEQFF
>TRBJ2-1|NA|TRBV7-2|TRBD2
TGTGCCAGCAGCTCCCCCGGGAGGCACTACAATGAGCAGTTCTTC
CASSSPGRHYNEQFF
>TRBJ2-3|NA|TRBV20-1|TRBD2
TGCAGTGCTAGAGAGGCGGGAGGAGTAGATACGCAGTATTTT
CSAREAGGVDTQYF
>TRBJ1-2|NA|TRBV28|NA
TGTGCCAGCAGTCCCACTCGTCTAGGGAACTATGGCTACACCTTC
CASSPTRLGNYGYTF
>TRBJ1-5|NA|TRBV27|TRBD1
TGTGCCAGCAGCAAAACCGGGACAGGTTGGGATCAGCCCCAGCATTTT
CASSKTGTGWDQPQHF
>TRBJ1-5|NA|TRBV6-2/TRBV6-3|NA
TGTGCCAGCAGTTACTTTCGCAGTAGCAATCAGCCCCAGCATTTT
CASSYFRSSNQPQHF
>TRBJ1-2|NA|TRBV20-1|NA
TGCAGTATGAGACAGGCGAGGGGCTACACCTTC
CSMRQARGYTF
>TRBJ1-1|few|TRBV7-3|NA
TGTGCCAGCAGCAGATCCAGGGAATTTGAAGCTTTCTTT
CASSRSREFEAFF
>TRBJ2-5|NA|TRBV12-3/TRBV12-4|NA
TGTGCCAGCAGTCCGATTCGGGGGGCCGGGGAGACCCAGTACTTC
CASSPIRGAGETQYF
>TRBJ1-2|once|TRBV5-1|NA
TGCGCCAGCAGTTATACACAGGGAAAATTTAACTATGGCTACACCTTC
CASSYTQGKFNYGYTF
>TRBJ1-5|NA|TRBV10-2|TRBD1
TGCGCCAGCAGTGAGCCCCGGACAGGGGGGGTCCATCAGCCCCAGCATTTT
CASSEPRTGGVHQPQHF
>TRBJ2-2|NA|TRBV28|NA
TGTGCCAGCAGGGGCGTTTCGGGGGGCCCCGGGGAGCTGTTTTTT
CASRGVSGGPGELFF
>TRBJ2-3|NA|TRBV28|TRBD2
TGTGCCATTGGCGGGAGGATTAGCACAGATACGCAGTATTTT
CAIGGRISTDTQYF
>TRBJ2-1|NA|TRBV20-1|TRBD1
TGCAGTGCTGACAGGACAGGGGGCAGGGATGAGCAGTTCTTC
CSADRTGGRDEQFF
>TRBJ1-5|NA|TRBV20-1|NA
TGCAGTGCTAGCGGGGGACGTTCCGATTCCCGGTATTTT
CSASGGRSDSRYF
>TRBJ2-3|NA|TRBV21-1|NA
TGTGCCAGCAGCAAGGCCAAGGGACTAGTTGCTGATACGCAGTATTTT
CASSKAKGLVADTQYF
>TRBJ1-4|NA|TRBV20-1|NA
TGCAGTGGCCGGTATCAAATGCAGAAACTGTTTTTT
CSGRYQMQKLFF
>TRBJ2-7|NA|TRBV7-9|NA
TGTGCCAGCGCCCAAGACGGACCCTACGAGCAGTACTTC
CASAQDGPYEQYF
>TRBJ1-5|NA|TRBV30|NA
TGTGCCTGGAGTGTACAGTTGTCTCAGCCCCAGCATTTT
CAWSVQLSQPQHF
>TRBJ1-5|few|TRBV7-2|NA
TGTGCCAGCAGCTTAGTTTACGGTGGGGTTCAGCCCCAGCATTTT
CASSLVYGGVQPQHF
>TRBJ2-3|NA|TRBV27|NA
TGTGCCAGCAGTCCTCCGGGACTCGCATCTAGCACAGATACGCAGTATTTT
CASSPPGLASSTDTQYF
>TRBJ1-1|few|TRBV20-1|NA
TGCAGTGCTAGAGCAGGCGGCTGGAACACTGAAGCTTTCTTT
CSARAGGWNTEAFF
>TRBJ1-5|NA|TRBV28|NA
TGTGCCAGCAGTTACACGGCAGGGCAGCCCCAGCATTTT
CASSYTAGQPQHF
>TRBJ2-2|NA|TRBV7-8|NA
TGTGCCAGCAGCTTAGGACTGAACACCGGGGAGCTGTTTTTT
CASSLGLNTGELFF
>TRBJ2-5|NA|TRBV7-9|NA
TGTGCCAGCAGCCTCCAACAGGGAGAAGAGACCCAGTACTTC
CASSLQQGEETQYF
>TRBJ2-1|NA|TRBV6-1|NA
TGTGCCAGCAGTGAACAGGGGCCCTCCTACAATGAGCAGTTCTTC
CASSEQGPSYNEQFF